This T cell receptor beta chain is drawn from a study of naive and memory T cell subsets. Study-wide results and caveats: Over 85% of naive TCR sequences appeared only once after error correction, unlike memory subsets. Clonotypes are single alpha or beta chains, not paired receptors. Naive and memory repertoire findings lacked a ground truth for validation.

There are a few counts of this clonotype. Its matching antigen is unknown. Trimming took off 5 bases at V and 12 bases at J, with 23 bases between the two ends. CDR1 and CDR2 from the germline V gene are SGHTA and FQGNSA. The CDR3 has 15 amino acids. Both TRBC1 and TRBC2 were covered by a beta constant-region primer of two equimolar oligonucleotides. Nested alpha and beta constant-region primers with the SP2 primer drove four PCR rounds on ligated cDNA. A 12-nucleotide UMI and the SP2 primer were added to the cDNA 3' end by oligonucleotide ligation. TCRdb redid the calling of the UMI-ligation and nested PCR reads with MiXCR, one entry per CDR3 protein. The repertoire has some 83,000 distinct CDR3 sequences, roughly 9.3% of them found once; the top ten carry less than 1.5%.

The clonotype originates from a human donor in good health. Sequenced material: naive CD8+ T cells from blood. This chain uses TRBV7-2 with TRBJ2-1; D unresolved. The CDR3 DNA reads TGTGCCAGCAGCGCAGAGGTCGCGCATACAATCGGGCAGTTCTTC. Protein: CASSAEVAHTIGQFF.